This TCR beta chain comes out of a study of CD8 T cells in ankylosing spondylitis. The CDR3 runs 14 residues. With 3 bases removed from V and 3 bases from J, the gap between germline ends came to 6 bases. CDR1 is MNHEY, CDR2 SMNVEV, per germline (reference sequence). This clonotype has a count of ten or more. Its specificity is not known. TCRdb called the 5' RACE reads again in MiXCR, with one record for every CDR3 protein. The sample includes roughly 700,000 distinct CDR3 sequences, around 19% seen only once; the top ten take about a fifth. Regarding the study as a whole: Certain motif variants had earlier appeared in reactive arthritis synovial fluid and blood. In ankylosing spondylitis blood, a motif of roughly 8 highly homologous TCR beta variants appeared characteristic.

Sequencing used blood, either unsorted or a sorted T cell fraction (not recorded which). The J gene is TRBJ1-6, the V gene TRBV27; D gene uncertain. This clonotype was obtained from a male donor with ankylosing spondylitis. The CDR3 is CASSFGRYNSPLHF. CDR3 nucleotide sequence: TGTGCCAGCAGTTTTGGCCGCTATAATTCACCCCTCCACTTT.